Listed here is a single TCR beta chain. This entry comes from a study of blood T cells in healthy people across ages. V was clipped by 5 bases and J by 5 bases; unmatched bases: 7. The CDR3 runs to 14 residues. The germline CDR1 and CDR2 sequences are DFQATT and SNEGSKA (reference sequence). Combining a sample-barcoded 5' primer with a J-beta primer mix, a second PCR ran for about 6 to 12 cycles. From the 5' RACE reads, TCRdb called clonotypes with MiXCR, one entry per CDR3 protein. The table shows roughly 1.7 million distinct CDR3 sequences, with 34% occurring only once. This clonotype was obtained from a woman aged 30 to 39 in good health. The chain couples TRBV20-1 to TRBJ2-1; 9 bases align to TRBD2. The sequenced sample was blood. This CDR3 is CSAGAGGPNNEQFF. In DNA, the CDR3 is TGCAGTGCTGGAGCGGGGGGCCCTAACAATGAGCAGTTCTTC.